This paragraph covers one T cell receptor beta chain sequence. This entry is derived from a study of shared clonotypes between healthy human individuals. Produced via immunoSEQ multiplex PCR; TCRdb's table is partial and in-frame only. The sample includes 150,000 to 200,000 clones, over 50% of them seen just once. The clonotype originates from a man younger than 45 in good health. Sequencing was carried out using memory CD4+ T cells sorted from blood. Regarding subset: CD45RA-negative fraction.

CDR3 in amino acids: CASSESGIGSGSYEQYF. CDR3 sequence (DNA): TGCGCCAGCAGTGAGTCTGGGATTGGTAGCGGGAGTTACGAGCAGTACTTC. This chain uses TRBV10-2 with TRBJ2-7; 9 bases match TRBD2. V was clipped by 0 bases and J by 4 bases; unmatched bases: 10. Germline V gives CDR1 WSHSY, CDR2 SAAADI. The CDR3 consists of 17 residues.